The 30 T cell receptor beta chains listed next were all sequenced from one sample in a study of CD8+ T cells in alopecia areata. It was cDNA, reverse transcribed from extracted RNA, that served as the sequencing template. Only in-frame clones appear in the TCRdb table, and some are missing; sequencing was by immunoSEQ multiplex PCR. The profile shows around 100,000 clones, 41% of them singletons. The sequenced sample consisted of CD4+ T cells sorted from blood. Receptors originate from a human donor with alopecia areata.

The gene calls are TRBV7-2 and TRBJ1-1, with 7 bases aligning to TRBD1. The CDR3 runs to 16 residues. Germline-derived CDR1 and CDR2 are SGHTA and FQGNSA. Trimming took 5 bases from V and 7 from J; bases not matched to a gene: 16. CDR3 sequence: CASSTRRQGGRREAFF. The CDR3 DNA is TGTGCCAGCAGCACCAGAAGACAGGGAGGACGTCGTGAAGCTTTCTTT.

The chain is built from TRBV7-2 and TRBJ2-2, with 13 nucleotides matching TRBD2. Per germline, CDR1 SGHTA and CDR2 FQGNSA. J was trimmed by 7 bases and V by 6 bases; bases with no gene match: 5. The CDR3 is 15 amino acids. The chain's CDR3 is CASRTSGRSDGELFF. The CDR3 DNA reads TGTGCCAGCAGGACTAGCGGGAGGTCGGACGGGGAGCTGTTTTTT.

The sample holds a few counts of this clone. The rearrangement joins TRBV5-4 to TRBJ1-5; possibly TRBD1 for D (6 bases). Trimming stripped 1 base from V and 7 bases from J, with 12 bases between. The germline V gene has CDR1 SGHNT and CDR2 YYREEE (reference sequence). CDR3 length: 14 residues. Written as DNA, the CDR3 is TGTGCCAGCAGCTTGATGGGGGGCGGGCAGCCCCAGCATTTT. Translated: CASSLMGGGQPQHF.

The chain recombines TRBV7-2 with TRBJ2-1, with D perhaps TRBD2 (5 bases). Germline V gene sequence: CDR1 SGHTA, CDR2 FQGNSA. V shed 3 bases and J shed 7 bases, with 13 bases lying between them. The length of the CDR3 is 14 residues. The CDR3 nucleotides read TGTGCCAGCAGCTTCATGCTAGCCATGAATGAGCAGTTCTTC. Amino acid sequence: CASSFMLAMNEQFF. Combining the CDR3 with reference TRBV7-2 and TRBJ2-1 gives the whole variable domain GAGVSQSPSNKVTEKGKDVELRCDPISGHTALYWYRQSLGQGLEFLIYFQGNSAPDKSGLPSDRFSAERTGGSVSTLTIQRTQQEDSAVYLCASSFMLAMNEQFFGPGTRLTVL.

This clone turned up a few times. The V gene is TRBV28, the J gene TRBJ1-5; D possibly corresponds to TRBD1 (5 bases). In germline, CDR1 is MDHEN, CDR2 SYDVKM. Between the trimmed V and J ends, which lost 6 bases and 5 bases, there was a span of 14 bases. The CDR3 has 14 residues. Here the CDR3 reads CASSLREGHQPQHF. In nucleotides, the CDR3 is TGTGCCAGCAGCCTGAGGGAGGGGCATCAGCCCCAGCATTTT. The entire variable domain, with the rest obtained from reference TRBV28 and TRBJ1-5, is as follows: DVKVTQSSRYLVKRTGEKVFLECVQDMDHENMFWYRQDPGLGLRLIYFSYDVKMKEKGDIPEGYSVSREKKERFSLILESASTNQTSMYLCASSLREGHQPQHFGDGTRLSIL.

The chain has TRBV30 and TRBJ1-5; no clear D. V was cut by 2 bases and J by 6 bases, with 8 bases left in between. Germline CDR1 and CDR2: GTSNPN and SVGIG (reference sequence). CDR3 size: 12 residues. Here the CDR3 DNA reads TGTGCCTGGAGTATACGACTTCAGCCCCAGCATTTT. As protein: CAWSIRLQPQHF. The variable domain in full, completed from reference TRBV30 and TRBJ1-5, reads SQTIHQWPATLVQPVGSPLSLECTVEGTSNPNLYWYRQAAGRGLQLLFYSVGIGQISSEVPQNLSASRPQDRQFILSSKKLLLSDSGFYLCAWSIRLQPQHFGDGTRLSIL.

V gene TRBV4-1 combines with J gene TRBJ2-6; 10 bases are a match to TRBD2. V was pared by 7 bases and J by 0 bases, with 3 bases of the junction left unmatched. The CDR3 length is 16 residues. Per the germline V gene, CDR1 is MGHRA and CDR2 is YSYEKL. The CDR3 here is CASTRLAGSGANVLTF. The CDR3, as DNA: TGCGCCAGCACTCGACTAGCGGGCTCTGGGGCCAACGTCCTGACTTTC.

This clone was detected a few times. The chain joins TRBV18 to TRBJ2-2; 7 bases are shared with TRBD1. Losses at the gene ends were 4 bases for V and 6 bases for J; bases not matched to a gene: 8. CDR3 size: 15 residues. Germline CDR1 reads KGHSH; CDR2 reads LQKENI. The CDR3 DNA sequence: TGTGCCAGCTCACACGAGACAGGGTACTCCGGGGAGCTGTTTTTT. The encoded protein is CASSHETGYSGELFF.

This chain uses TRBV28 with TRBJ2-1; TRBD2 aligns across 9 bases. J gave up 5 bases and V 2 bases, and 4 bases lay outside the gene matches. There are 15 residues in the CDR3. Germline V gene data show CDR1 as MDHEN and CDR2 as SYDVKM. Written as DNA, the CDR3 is TGTGCCAGCAGTTTAGCGGGAGGGCCGAACAATGAGCAGTTCTTC. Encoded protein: CASSLAGGPNNEQFF.

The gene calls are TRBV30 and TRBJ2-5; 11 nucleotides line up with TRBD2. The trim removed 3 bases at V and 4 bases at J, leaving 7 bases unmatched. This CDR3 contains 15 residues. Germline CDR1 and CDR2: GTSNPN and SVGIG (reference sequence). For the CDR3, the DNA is TGTGCCTGGAGCCGACTAGCGGGGAAGGGAGAGACCCAGTACTTC. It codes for CAWSRLAGKGETQYF.

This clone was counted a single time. The CDR3 region is CASSPFSGRYQETQYF. CDR3 nucleotides: TGCGCCAGCAGCCCTTTTAGCGGGAGATACCAAGAGACCCAGTACTTC. The genes are TRBV5-1 and TRBJ2-5; 9 bases line up with TRBD2. Losses at the gene ends were 4 bases for V and 0 bases for J; bases not matched to a gene: 7. Germline V gene data show CDR1 as SGHRS and CDR2 as YFSETQ. This CDR3 has 16 amino acids.

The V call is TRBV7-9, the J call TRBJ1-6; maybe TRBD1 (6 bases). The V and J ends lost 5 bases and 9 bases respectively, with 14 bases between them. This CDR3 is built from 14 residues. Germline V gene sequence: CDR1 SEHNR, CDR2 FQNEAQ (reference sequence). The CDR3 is CASSPTGDSSPLHF. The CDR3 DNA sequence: TGTGCCAGCAGCCCGACAGGCGACAGTTCACCCCTCCACTTT. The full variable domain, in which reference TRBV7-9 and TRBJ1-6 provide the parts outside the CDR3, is DTGVSQNPRHKITKRGQNVTFRCDPISEHNRLYWYRQTLGQGPEFLTYFQNEAQLEKSRLLSDRFSAERPKGSFSTLEIQRTEQGDSAMYLCASSPTGDSSPLHFGNGTRLTVT.

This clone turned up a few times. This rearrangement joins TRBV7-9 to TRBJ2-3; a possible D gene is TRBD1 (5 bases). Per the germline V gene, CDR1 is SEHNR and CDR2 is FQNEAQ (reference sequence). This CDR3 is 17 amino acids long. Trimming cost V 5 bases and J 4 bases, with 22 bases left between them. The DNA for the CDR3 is TGTGCCAGCAGCCCCCCCCGGTCAGGGCCATACGCAGATACGCAGTATTTT. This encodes CASSPPRSGPYADTQYF.

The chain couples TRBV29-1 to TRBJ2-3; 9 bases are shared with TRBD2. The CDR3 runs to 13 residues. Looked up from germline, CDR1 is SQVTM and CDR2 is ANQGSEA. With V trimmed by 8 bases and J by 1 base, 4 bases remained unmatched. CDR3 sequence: CSQKRGGTDTQYF. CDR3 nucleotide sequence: TGCAGCCAAAAGCGGGGGGGCACAGATACGCAGTATTTT.

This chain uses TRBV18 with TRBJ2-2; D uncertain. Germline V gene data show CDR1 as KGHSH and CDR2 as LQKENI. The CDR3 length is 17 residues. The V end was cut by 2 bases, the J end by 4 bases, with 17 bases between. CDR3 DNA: TGTGCCAGCTCACCAATCGTGGCAGACCTGGGCACCGGGGAGCTGTTTTTT. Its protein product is CASSPIVADLGTGELFF.

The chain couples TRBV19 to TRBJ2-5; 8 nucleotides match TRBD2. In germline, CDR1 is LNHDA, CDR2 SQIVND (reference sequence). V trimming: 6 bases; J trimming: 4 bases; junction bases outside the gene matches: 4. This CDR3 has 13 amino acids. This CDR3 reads CASRTGGRETQYF. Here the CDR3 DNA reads TGTGCCAGTAGGACGGGGGGGCGAGAGACCCAGTACTTC. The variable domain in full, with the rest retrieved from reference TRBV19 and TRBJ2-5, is DGGITQSPKYLFRKEGQNVTLSCEQNLNHDAMYWYRQDPGQGLRLIYYSQIVNDFQKGDIAEGYSVSREKKESFPLTVTSAQKNPTAFYLCASRTGGRETQYFGPGTRLLVL.

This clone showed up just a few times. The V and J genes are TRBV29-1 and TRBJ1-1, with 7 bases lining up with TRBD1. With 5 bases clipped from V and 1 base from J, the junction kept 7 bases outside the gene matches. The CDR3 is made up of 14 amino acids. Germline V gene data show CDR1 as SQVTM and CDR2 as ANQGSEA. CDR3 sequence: CSVIKTGSNTEAFF. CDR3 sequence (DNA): TGCAGCGTTATAAAGACAGGGTCGAACACTGAAGCTTTCTTT.

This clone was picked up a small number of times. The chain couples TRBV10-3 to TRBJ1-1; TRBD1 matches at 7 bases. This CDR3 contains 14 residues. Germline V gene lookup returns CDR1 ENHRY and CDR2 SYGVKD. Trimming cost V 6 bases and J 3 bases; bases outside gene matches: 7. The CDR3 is CAIRGDRDDTEAFF. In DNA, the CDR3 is TGTGCCATCAGGGGCGACAGGGATGACACTGAAGCTTTCTTT.

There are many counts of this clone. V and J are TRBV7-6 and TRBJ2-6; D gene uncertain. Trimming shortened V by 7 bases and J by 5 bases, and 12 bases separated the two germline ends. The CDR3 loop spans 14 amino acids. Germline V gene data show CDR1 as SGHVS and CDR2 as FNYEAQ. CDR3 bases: TGTGCCAGCACCCTCGACCTCTGGGCCAACGTCCTGACTTTC. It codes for CASTLDLWANVLTF.

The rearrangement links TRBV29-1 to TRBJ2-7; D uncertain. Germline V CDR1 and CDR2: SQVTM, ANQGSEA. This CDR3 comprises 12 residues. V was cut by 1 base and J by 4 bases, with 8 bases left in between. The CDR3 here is CSVEGGRYEQYF. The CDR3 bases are TGCAGCGTTGAAGGGGGTAGATACGAGCAGTACTTC.

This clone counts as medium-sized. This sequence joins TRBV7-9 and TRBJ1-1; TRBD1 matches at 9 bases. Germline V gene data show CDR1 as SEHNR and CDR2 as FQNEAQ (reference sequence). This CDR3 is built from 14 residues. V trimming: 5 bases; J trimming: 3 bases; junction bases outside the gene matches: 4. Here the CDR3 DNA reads TGTGCCAGCAGCGGAACAGGGGGCGACACTGAAGCTTTCTTT. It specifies CASSGTGGDTEAFF.

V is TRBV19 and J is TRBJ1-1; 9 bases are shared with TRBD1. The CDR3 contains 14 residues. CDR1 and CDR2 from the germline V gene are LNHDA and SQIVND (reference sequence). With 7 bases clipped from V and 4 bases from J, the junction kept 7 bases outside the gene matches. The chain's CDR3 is CASTVTGGVTEAFF. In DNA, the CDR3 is TGTGCCAGTACCGTCACAGGGGGCGTCACTGAAGCTTTCTTT.

The CDR3 reads CATSREGLVYEQYF. Here the CDR3 DNA reads TGTGCCACCAGCAGAGAAGGACTAGTCTACGAGCAGTACTTC. This chain uses TRBV15 with TRBJ2-7; 7 bases line up with TRBD2. This CDR3 comprises 14 residues. The trim removed 0 bases at V and 3 bases at J, leaving 2 bases unmatched. Per the germline V gene, CDR1 is LNHNV and CDR2 is YYDKDF (reference sequence).

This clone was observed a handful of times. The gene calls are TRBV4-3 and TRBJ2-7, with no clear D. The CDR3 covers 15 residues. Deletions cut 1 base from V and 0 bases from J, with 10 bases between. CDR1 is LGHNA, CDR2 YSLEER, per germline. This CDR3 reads CASSQGKRSSYEQYF. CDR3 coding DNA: TGCGCCAGCAGCCAAGGGAAACGGAGCTCCTACGAGCAGTACTTC.

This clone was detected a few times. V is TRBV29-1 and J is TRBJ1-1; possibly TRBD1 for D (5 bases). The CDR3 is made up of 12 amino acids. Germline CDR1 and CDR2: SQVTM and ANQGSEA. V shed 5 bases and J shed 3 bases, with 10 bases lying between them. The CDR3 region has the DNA TGCAGCGTTATCTTAGGGGACACTGAAGCTTTCTTT. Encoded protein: CSVILGDTEAFF.

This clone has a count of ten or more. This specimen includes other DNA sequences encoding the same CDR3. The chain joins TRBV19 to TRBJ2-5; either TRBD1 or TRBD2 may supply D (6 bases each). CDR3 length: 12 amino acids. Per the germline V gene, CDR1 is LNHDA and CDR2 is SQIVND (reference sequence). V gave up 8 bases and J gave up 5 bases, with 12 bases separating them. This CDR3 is CASRQAGETQYF. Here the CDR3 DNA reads TGTGCCAGTCGACAGGCGGGGGAGACCCAGTACTTC.

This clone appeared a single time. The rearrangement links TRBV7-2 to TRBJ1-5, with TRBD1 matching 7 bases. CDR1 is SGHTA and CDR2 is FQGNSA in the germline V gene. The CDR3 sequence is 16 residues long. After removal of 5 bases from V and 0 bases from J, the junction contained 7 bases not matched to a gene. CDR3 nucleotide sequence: TGTGCCAGCAGCCGGACAGGCGATGATAGCAATCAGCCCCAGCATTTT. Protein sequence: CASSRTGDDSNQPQHF.

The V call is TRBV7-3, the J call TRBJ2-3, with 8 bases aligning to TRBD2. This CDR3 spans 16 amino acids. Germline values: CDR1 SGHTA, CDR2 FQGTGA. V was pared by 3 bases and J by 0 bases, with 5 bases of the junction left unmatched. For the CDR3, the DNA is TGTGCCAGCAGCTTGGGCCTAGCGGGTAGCACAGATACGCAGTATTTT. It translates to CASSLGLAGSTDTQYF.

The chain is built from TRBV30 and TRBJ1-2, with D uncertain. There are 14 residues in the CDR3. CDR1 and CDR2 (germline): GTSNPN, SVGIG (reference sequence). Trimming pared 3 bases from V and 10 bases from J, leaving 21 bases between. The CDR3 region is CAWRMVRGLPVYTF. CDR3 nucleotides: TGTGCCTGGAGGATGGTCCGAGGGCTCCCGGTCTACACCTTC.

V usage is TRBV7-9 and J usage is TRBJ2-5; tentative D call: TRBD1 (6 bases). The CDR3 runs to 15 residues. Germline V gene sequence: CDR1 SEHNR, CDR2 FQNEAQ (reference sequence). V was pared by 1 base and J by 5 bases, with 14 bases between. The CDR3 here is CASSLVGARRETQYF. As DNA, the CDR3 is TGTGCCAGCAGCTTAGTGGGGGCACGTCGGGAGACCCAGTACTTC.